These T cell receptor beta chains were read from a single sample in a study of OX40 agonist ivuxolimab in advanced cancers. Clones were read by immunoSEQ multiplex PCR, and TCRdb kept only the in-frame ones, dropping some. The table shows 30,000 to 45,000 clones, with about 93% occurring only once. This specimen was CD4+ or CD8+ T cells sorted from blood, taken in a trial of the OX40 agonist ivuxolimab. These receptors were taken from an adult with an advanced solid tumor such as melanoma, head and neck, liver or kidney cancer. Both conserved end residues are part of each CDR3. Fields, in order: J gene, D gene, V gene, clone size, CDR3 protein, CDR3 DNA. The D gene is left open where the match is weak. The size entry is marked missing in some rows and otherwise reads once, few, many or a size class.

TRBJ2-1 - TRBV27 - CASSFTVYNEQFF TGTGCCAGCAGTTTTACAGTTTACAATGAGCAGTTCTTC
TRBJ2-7 TRBD2 TRBV23-1 - CASSPWGLAGTYEQYF TGCGCCAGCAGTCCCTGGGGGCTAGCGGGAACCTACGAGCAGTACTTC
TRBJ1-1 - TRBV9 medium-sized CASSVEGFTEAFF TGTGCCAGCAGCGTTGAAGGGTTCACTGAAGCTTTCTTT
TRBJ2-3 TRBD1 TRBV5-1 - CASSLDGQGSDTQYF TGCGCCAGCAGCTTGGACGGACAGGGGTCAGATACGCAGTATTTT
TRBJ2-1 TRBD2 TRBV9 - CASSVHLAGSYNEQFF TGTGCCAGCAGCGTACACTTAGCGGGATCATACAATGAGCAGTTCTTC
TRBJ2-1 TRBD2 TRBV30 - CAWSPKAGAYNEQFF TGTGCCTGGAGTCCTAAGGCGGGAGCGTACAATGAGCAGTTCTTC
TRBJ1-5 - TRBV28 - CASSTLGVLAQHF TGTGCCAGCAGTACACTTGGGGTCCTGGCCCAGCATTTT
TRBJ2-2 - TRBV21-1 - CASSKEGRADTGELFF TGTGCCAGCAGCAAAGAGGGCAGGGCGGACACCGGGGAGCTGTTTTTT
TRBJ1-4 TRBD1 TRBV4-1 - CASSQEGRAPGQGLFF TGCGCCAGCAGCCAAGAAGGTAGGGCCCCCGGACAGGGGCTGTTTTTT
TRBJ2-1 - TRBV29-1 - CSAQTGLGVNEQFF TGCAGCGCCCAAACGGGACTCGGGGTGAATGAGCAGTTCTTC
TRBJ2-7 TRBD2 TRBV7-9 - CASSLGILAENYEQYF TGTGCCAGCAGCTTAGGGATCCTAGCGGAAAATTACGAGCAGTACTTC
TRBJ1-1 - TRBV7-6 - CASSLRPGGTPRGAEAFF TGTGCCAGCAGCTTAAGGCCGGGTGGCACCCCTCGGGGAGCTGAAGCTTTCTTT
TRBJ1-5 - TRBV28 - CASSFPDQPQHF TGTGCCAGCAGTTTTCCCGATCAGCCCCAGCATTTT
TRBJ1-1 - TRBV28 - CASSLRGTATEAFF TGTGCCAGCAGTTTAAGGGGTACGGCCACTGAAGCTTTCTTT
TRBJ2-1 TRBD2 TRBV6-6 - CASSFLAGDGDEQFF TGTGCCAGCAGTTTCCTAGCGGGAGATGGGGATGAGCAGTTCTTC
TRBJ2-6 - TRBV6-1 - CASSESVSGANVLTF TGTGCCAGCAGTGAATCCGTCTCTGGGGCCAACGTCCTGACTTTC
TRBJ2-1 TRBD2 TRBV7-3 - CASSLKAELAGDHEQFF TGTGCCAGCAGCTTAAAGGCGGAACTAGCGGGAGACCATGAGCAGTTCTTC
TRBJ1-1 - TRBV4-3 - CASSQGTEAFF TGCGCCAGCAGCCAAGGCACTGAAGCTTTCTTT
TRBJ1-5 - TRBV5-1 - CASSLGGENQPQHF TGCGCCAGCAGCTTGGGAGGGGAAAATCAGCCCCAGCATTTT
TRBJ2-7 TRBD2 TRBV13 - CASSATSGSDEQYF TGTGCCAGCAGCGCTACTAGCGGGAGCGACGAGCAGTACTTC
TRBJ1-1 - TRBV19 few CASNDGVAEAFF TGTGCCAGTAATGATGGAGTGGCTGAAGCTTTCTTT
TRBJ2-5 TRBD1 TRBV11-2 - CASSEGRGTQETQYF TGTGCCAGTTCCGAAGGCAGGGGGACCCAAGAGACCCAGTACTTC
TRBJ1-1 - TRBV5-1 once CASSFETNTEAFF TGCGCCAGCAGCTTTGAGACTAACACTGAAGCTTTCTTT
TRBJ1-4 - TRBV28 - CASRQGFANEKLFF TGTGCCAGCCGACAAGGGTTTGCTAATGAAAAACTGTTTTTT
TRBJ2-3 - TRBV7-3 once CASSLTPGASTDTQYF TGTGCCAGCAGCTTAACTCCAGGGGCCAGCACAGATACGCAGTATTTT
TRBJ1-5 - TRBV6-1 - CASSESGRYSNQPQHF TGTGCCAGCAGTGAATCAGGCAGATATAGCAATCAGCCCCAGCATTTT
TRBJ2-5 - TRBV30 - CAWSVHPQETQYF TGTGCCTGGAGTGTACACCCGCAAGAGACCCAGTACTTC
TRBJ2-3 - TRBV30 - CAWRGRNDTQYF TGTGCCTGGAGGGGAAGGAACGATACGCAGTATTTT
TRBJ2-7 TRBD2 TRBV7-9 - CASSLTQAGNNEQYF TGTGCCAGCAGCTTGACTCAAGCGGGAAACAACGAGCAGTACTTC
TRBJ2-7 - TRBV7-6 - CASSLTGTPYEQYF TGTGCCAGCAGCCTGACAGGTACTCCTTACGAGCAGTACTTC
TRBJ2-7 - TRBV5-5 - CASSLDRIEVVSSYEQYF TGTGCCAGCAGCTTGGACCGAATCGAAGTGGTCAGCTCCTACGAGCAGTACTTC
TRBJ2-4 TRBD2 TRBV7-6 - CASSSGLAGIDTKNIQYF TGTGCCAGCAGCTCGGGACTAGCGGGAATAGATACCAAAAACATTCAGTACTTC